Shown below are 5 T cell receptor beta chains from a single sample sequenced in a study of T cell repertoires in aging, cancer and after chemotherapy. TCR beta rearrangements were amplified from peripheral blood genomic DNA. A mixed TRB-A/B primer pool amplified rearranged TRB by multiplex touch-down PCR. TCRdb redid the calling of the multiplex PCR reads with MiXCR, one entry per CDR3 protein. Of roughly 5,000 distinct CDR3 sequences listed, roughly 19% were seen once; the top ten hold about a tenth. The sequenced sample consisted of blood. The receptors originated from a human donor in good health. The donor label of this sample is uncertain.

This clonotype was seen more than once but under ten times. The chain links TRBV14 to TRBJ2-4, with a tentative D call TRBD1 (6 bases). Deletions cut 0 bases from V and 1 base from J, with 10 bases between. Per germline, CDR1 SGHDN and CDR2 FVKESK. CDR3 size: 16 residues. The CDR3 protein is CASSQEPGVAKNIQYF. In DNA, the CDR3 is TGTGCCAGCAGCCAAGAGCCAGGGGTGGCCAAAAACATTCAGTACTTC.

Sample share makes this clonotype medium-sized. The gene calls are TRBV19 and TRBJ2-3; D might be TRBD1 (5 bases). Germline CDR1 LNHDA, CDR2 SQIVND (reference sequence). Trimming pared 4 bases from V and 6 bases from J, leaving 17 bases between. The CDR3 is made up of 15 amino acids. The CDR3 coding sequence is TGTGCCAGTAGTACCTCGCCAGGGTCCCCGGATACGCAGTATTTT. Its translation is CASSTSPGSPDTQYF.

In this sample, this clonotype is medium-sized. This rearrangement joins TRBV30 to TRBJ1-2; D unresolved. V dropped 8 bases and J dropped 1 base, with 5 bases sitting between them. Germline values: CDR1 GTSNPN, CDR2 SVGIG (reference sequence). CDR3 size: 10 residues. The CDR3 nucleotides read TGTGCCCTGGGTAACTATGGCTACACCTTC. Translation: CALGNYGYTF. Combining the CDR3 with reference TRBV30 and TRBJ1-2 gives the whole variable domain SQTIHQWPATLVQPVGSPLSLECTVEGTSNPNLYWYRQAAGRGLQLLFYSVGIGQISSEVPQNLSASRPQDRQFILSSKKLLLSDSGFYLCALGNYGYTFGSGTRLTVV.

Sample share makes this clonotype medium-sized (0.01 to 0.1%). The CDR3 loop is CASSRMVSGGPKSTDTQYF. The CDR3 DNA is TGTGCCAGCAGCAGGATGGTTAGCGGGGGGCCCAAGAGCACAGATACGCAGTATTTT. The V and J genes are TRBV12-3 or TRBV12-4 and TRBJ2-3; 10 nucleotides agree with TRBD2. V lost 6 bases to trimming and J lost 0 bases; unmatched junction nucleotides: 15. The CDR3 has 19 amino acids.

With regard to this clonotype: With a much larger clone just one base away, this may be a read error. The chain combines TRBV13 with TRBJ1-4, with D hard to call. The CDR3 runs 16 residues. V lost 4 bases and J lost 8, with 20 bases in between. In germline, CDR1 is PRHDT, CDR2 FYEKMQ (reference sequence). CDR3 sequence (DNA): TGTGCCAGCAGCTCAAGGGTGCGGGGTGGTGACGAAAAACTGTTTTTT. It specifies CASSSRVRGGDEKLFF.